Given below is one T cell receptor (beta chain) in context. Its antigen remains undetermined. No base quality values were provided; no much bigger clone lies one nucleotide off. Based on the germline V gene, the CDR1 and CDR2 sequences are SQVTM and ANQGSEA. V drops 7 bases and J drops 7 bases, leaving 22 bases in between. The CDR3 spans 14 residues, from the cysteine through the phenylalanine. Kept here is only the CDR3 DNA, which spans 42 bases and is read in frame from base 1. The sample comes from a study of cytomegalovirus exposure and HLA in healthy donors (dated by TCRdb to the late 2010s). Regarding the study in general: An earlier analysis of approximately 640 of the donors reported more than 250 Gb of sequence data and some 120 million unique TCR beta sequences from 150 million to 200 million T cells. A later analysis re-examined previously published TCR beta repertoires from about 670 donors and added high-resolution HLA genotyping to investigate patterns of TCR occurrence. The T cell repertoires of some 700 subjects were profiled by immunosequencing and related to cytomegalovirus serostatus. Of the 350 to 450 genotyped donors, over 80% were placed in the genetic ancestry cluster associated with self-reported Caucasian donors. The study combined high-throughput TCR immunosequencing, statistical association of individual TCRs with disease status, and machine learning to predict cytomegalovirus infection status. Besides the first cohort of 550 to 750 subjects, a separate validation cohort made up of 120 different subjects was used. An early release covering around 630 HLA-typed donors comprised approximately 300 gigabases of sequencing data and roughly 86 million unique TCR sequences. Donor age, sex, ethnicity and CMV serostatus were compiled together with the repertoire data. Class I and class II HLA loci were covered by the typing at four-digit resolution. Among under 450 genotyped donors of the cohort, an average of about 240,000 unique TCR beta nucleotide sequences were sequenced per donor, about a sixth of them non-productive. Rather than drawing on any new phenotypic data, the later analysis identified candidate immune exposures from TCR beta sequences and the way those sequences occurred across donors. An earlier analysis of approximately 580 of the donors used high-throughput TCR beta sequencing to judge whether each TCR beta V gene segment behaved as functional or pseudogenic. A later genetic analysis took genome-wide SNP genotypes for about 65% of the 666 donors and used that subset as a discovery cohort. The study aimed to test whether cataloging public T cell receptors could reveal signatures of past pathogen exposure. Typing coverage varied by locus: roughly 620-630 donors for A, B, C, DRB1 and DQB1; some 520 for DQA1; about 590 for DPA1; roughly 450 for DPB1. Every discovery cohort repertoire had been produced on one sequencing platform. A handful of DR-DQ haplotypes were handled as single units for association and clustering because linkage in the cohort was strong.

General findings and caveats noted by the study authors: A further reported finding was that TCR beta sequences accurately predicted the HLA-A and HLA-B alleles for most subjects in the first cohort. Immune exposure information for the cohort was limited to CMV serostatus. According to a later analysis, TCR association rates differed among HLA loci, with DRB1 alleles showing the most associated TCRs and HLA-C alleles showing the fewest. A later analysis reported that several top co-occurrence clusters appeared linked to parvovirus B19, influenza, CMV and Epstein-Barr virus. A group of highly shared sequence variants was considered likely to be a technical artifact of the sequencing pipeline. A later analysis found that most CMV-associated TCR beta chains appeared HLA-restricted, with HLA associations seemingly driven largely by CMV exposure. At a false discovery rate of 0.05, a later analysis linked 16,951 TCR beta sequences to specific HLA alleles. The study gave a list of 150 to 200 TCR beta chains associated with cytomegalovirus. A later genetic analysis reported fewer N-insertions in productive TCRs among donors in an Asian-associated ancestry cluster than the approximately 670-donor mean. Broadly in line with IMGT annotations, most TCR beta V segments showed up in productive rearrangements about 87% or about 30% of the time in an earlier analysis of some 590 of the donors. Three of the identified cytomegalovirus-associated TCR beta chains were confirmed in vitro to be specific for cytomegalovirus antigens. Linkage disequilibrium might explain the correlated functional status among segregating V segments, but an unknown experimental factor could not be excluded. Presence/absence analyses assumed roughly uniform sequencing depth across donors, an assumption that may not hold. In a later genetic analysis, a missense DCLRE1C variant was associated with V-gene and J-gene trimming of TCR beta chains, and the association was replicated in an independent cohort. Assigning TCR associations to individual alleles was difficult when HLA alleles, especially DR and DQ, strongly co-occurred. The authors suggested that the approach could potentially be generalized to other disease states and immunological phenotypes. Across donors, most TCR sequences were observed very rarely, whereas some public TCRs were present in many individuals. In a later analysis, HLA-associated TCR beta chains were found to be more clonally expanded and to have lower generation probabilities than equally common non-associated chains. Fewer than 20 rarely observed V segments, including chromosome 9 orphons, were excluded from the earlier analysis of approximately 500 of the donors because counts were too low. In this cohort, only TCR beta chains were sequenced, and detectable features were limited by the absence of alpha or paired-chain data. The 87-base-pair reads could not distinguish some IMGT-functional V segments, including TRBV6-2 and TRBV6-3, so those segments were excluded. Cytomegalovirus status was reported to be diagnosed by the classifier with high specificity and sensitivity in both the original and validation cohorts. Because HLA typing was missing for some donors at each locus, association tests included only the typed subset.

The cohort was made up of about 670 healthy bone marrow donors. All cohort members were sampled while nominally healthy, although unrecorded immune exposures were likely present. The donor was CMV seronegative and was included in the group of a few hundred seronegative cohort members. Each donor provided a peripheral blood sample, and peripheral blood mononuclear cells were used for TCR beta sequencing. The Qiagen DNeasy Blood Extraction Kit was used to extract genomic DNA from the blood cell samples. The library relied on the immunoSEQ multiplex PCR assay. A mixture of 60 forward primers for TCR Vbeta segments and 13 reverse primers for TCR Jbeta segments was used in the multiplex PCR. The CDR3 region of rearranged TCR beta genes was amplified from genomic DNA by a multiplex PCR assay. On the Illumina HiSeq System, the amplified TCR beta libraries were sequenced as 87-base-pair reads. The authors' analysis ran thus. A later analysis tallied around 87 million unique TCR beta chains across the 600 to 700 repertoires, and about 10 million of those chains were shared by two or more donors. To remove PCR and sequencing errors, raw reads were error-corrected and collapsed into unique sequences using a nearest-neighbor algorithm that merged closely related sequences. CDR3 sequences were aligned to IMGT reference sequences to assign V, D and J gene segments. Each retained sequence needed at least a six-nucleotide match to both a V gene segment and a J gene segment. A rearrangement was called productive if the CDR3 had no stop codons and remained in frame with V and J, and every other rearrangement was called non-productive. CDR3 was defined by IMGT convention, running from the second conserved V-encoded cysteine to the conserved J-encoded phenylalanine. In an earlier analysis of more than 550 of the donors, sequences lacking an unambiguous match to a single V gene segment were excluded. An earlier analysis of almost 600 of the donors classified V segments as functional when productive rearrangements were above 56.7% and as segregating when the standard deviation between donors was above 5%. A statistical classification framework was built for diagnosing cytomegalovirus status from the catalog of TCR beta chain sequences. In a later analysis, TCR nucleotide sequences were compared against IMGT/GENE-DB human TR gene sequences so that V and J genes could be assigned. The TCRdist pipeline was used in a later analysis to assign CDR3 sequences and most-parsimonious VDJ recombination scenarios. In a later analysis, each TCR beta chain was defined by its CDR3 amino acid sequence together with its V-gene family, and reads lacking a unique V-gene family were excluded. To address suspected cross-contamination and a sequencing artifact, a later analysis removed around 590 highly shared, low-generation-probability nucleotide sequences. In a later analysis, a clonal expansion index was calculated for each public chain from normalized within-repertoire ranks of inferred template counts. In a later analysis, generation probabilities were computed with a VDJ recombination model fitted to out-of-frame rearrangements, and the resulting probabilities were checked against IGoR. In a later analysis, TCR-TCR, TCR-HLA and TCR-CMV co-occurrence was scored with hypergeometric tests, and a repertoire-size bias correction was applied to TCR pairs. False discovery rates were estimated in a later analysis by permuting HLA or CMV assignments 20 times. In a later analysis, co-occurring TCRs were grouped using DBSCAN, with TCRdist sequence similarity added in when clustering inside HLA-allele-positive subsets. For co-occurrence clustering, repertoires with fewer than 30,000 or more than 120,000 public chains were excluded, along with 5 or 6 repertoires with anomalous nucleotide sharing. Here the immuneACCESS table is served through TCRdb, limited to in-frame sequences with V and J called. Missing clones are a known gap in these copies; in checked studies unresolved V genes cover under half, and the rest lacks a known reason. The V and J calls and clone size were taken over from that table, and D and trimming were inferred from the DNA. The sample table lists a few hundred thousand clones, 60% to 80% of them with a count of one. In total, the top ten clones hold around 2% of the sample.

The sample consisted of PBMCs. The receptor was isolated from a man younger than 30 in good health and CMV-seronegative. This chain is built from TRBV29-1 and TRBJ1-1; TRBD1 is a possible D gene, resting on 5 matching bases. The sequenced DNA: TGCAGCGGAACCTCGGGGGGAGTTAAAATTGAAGCTTTCTTT. This gives the protein CSGTSGGVKIEAFF.